This is a list of T cell receptor beta chains from one sample in a study of blood T cells in healthy people across ages. TCRdb re-called the 5' RACE reads through MiXCR, storing one row per CDR3 protein. The table has about 620,000 distinct CDR3 sequences, roughly half seen once. Sample: blood. The receptors were sampled from a woman older than 75 in good health. Each CDR3 is given with its conserved first and last residue. Fields, in order: V gene, D gene, J gene, clone size, CDR3 protein, CDR3 DNA. A D gene is named only where the DNA matches it firmly. Only part of the rows carry a size: once, few, many, or a class if the clone is expanded.

v_gene: TRBV29-1; d_gene: TRBD2; j_gene: TRBJ2-1; abundance: few; CDR3aa: CSVGAGGHYNEQFF; CDR3nt: TGCAGCGTTGGAGCGGGGGGCCATTACAATGAGCAGTTCTTC
v_gene: TRBV4-3; d_gene: -; j_gene: TRBJ2-3; abundance: -; CDR3aa: CASSQDRYTQYF; CDR3nt: TGCGCCAGCAGCCAAGATCGGTATACGCAGTATTTT
v_gene: TRBV4-2; d_gene: -; j_gene: TRBJ2-5; abundance: -; CDR3aa: CASSRGGLETQYF; CDR3nt: TGTGCCAGCAGCCGGGGGGGGCTTGAGACCCAGTACTTC
v_gene: TRBV10-3; d_gene: -; j_gene: TRBJ2-3; abundance: -; CDR3aa: CAISDPVGGDTQYF; CDR3nt: TGTGCCATCAGTGACCCGGTGGGGGGAGATACGCAGTATTTT
v_gene: TRBV5-1; d_gene: -; j_gene: TRBJ1-1; abundance: few; CDR3aa: CASSLGDDSQAFF; CDR3nt: TGCGCCAGCAGCTTGGGTGACGACTCCCAAGCTTTCTTT
v_gene: TRBV30; d_gene: -; j_gene: TRBJ2-6; abundance: -; CDR3aa: CAWSLGSGANVLTF; CDR3nt: TGTGCCTGGAGTTTGGGCTCTGGGGCCAACGTCCTGACTTTC
v_gene: TRBV25-1; d_gene: -; j_gene: TRBJ2-7; abundance: -; CDR3aa: CASSSLVSYEQYF; CDR3nt: TGTGCCAGCAGTAGTCTCGTCTCCTACGAGCAGTACTTC
v_gene: TRBV30; d_gene: -; j_gene: TRBJ2-7; abundance: few; CDR3aa: CAWSVGQGIRYEQYF; CDR3nt: TGTGCCTGGAGTGTGGGGCAGGGGATACGCTACGAGCAGTACTTC
v_gene: TRBV20-1; d_gene: -; j_gene: TRBJ2-5; abundance: many; CDR3aa: CSARDIQGGETQYF; CDR3nt: TGCAGTGCTAGAGATATCCAGGGCGGGGAGACCCAGTACTTC
v_gene: TRBV28; d_gene: -; j_gene: TRBJ2-7; abundance: few; CDR3aa: CASRGGGSSYEQYF; CDR3nt: TGTGCCAGCAGGGGAGGGGGTAGCTCCTACGAGCAGTACTTC
v_gene: TRBV7-7; d_gene: TRBD1; j_gene: TRBJ2-1; abundance: -; CDR3aa: CASSLSGTGNEQFF; CDR3nt: TGTGCTAGCAGCTTATCCGGGACAGGGAATGAGCAGTTCTTC
v_gene: TRBV19; d_gene: -; j_gene: TRBJ2-2; abundance: -; CDR3aa: CARRGNTGELFF; CDR3nt: TGTGCCAGGCGGGGGAACACCGGGGAGCTGTTTTTT
v_gene: TRBV5-1; d_gene: -; j_gene: TRBJ2-7; abundance: -; CDR3aa: CASSLGGTNYEQYF; CDR3nt: TGCGCCAGCAGCTTGGGCGGCACCAACTACGAGCAGTACTTC
v_gene: TRBV29-1; d_gene: -; j_gene: TRBJ2-1; abundance: many; CDR3aa: CSLAGEQFF; CDR3nt: TGCAGTCTAGCCGGTGAGCAGTTCTTC
v_gene: TRBV7-2; d_gene: -; j_gene: TRBJ2-3; abundance: -; CDR3aa: CASRVNTDTQYF; CDR3nt: TGTGCCAGCAGGGTTAACACAGATACGCAGTATTTT
v_gene: TRBV11-2; d_gene: -; j_gene: TRBJ2-2; abundance: -; CDR3aa: CASITPAGELFF; CDR3nt: TGTGCCAGCATCACCCCCGCCGGGGAGCTGTTTTTT
v_gene: TRBV10-3; d_gene: -; j_gene: TRBJ2-5; abundance: -; CDR3aa: CAISESRGEGETQYF; CDR3nt: TGTGCCATCAGTGAGTCGAGGGGTGAAGGGGAGACCCAGTACTTC
v_gene: TRBV28; d_gene: -; j_gene: TRBJ2-2; abundance: few; CDR3aa: CASSLWLGGALGELFF; CDR3nt: TGTGCCAGCAGTTTATGGCTTGGGGGGGCGCTCGGGGAGCTGTTTTTT
v_gene: TRBV12-3/TRBV12-4; d_gene: -; j_gene: TRBJ2-2; abundance: -; CDR3aa: CASIRGGTGELFF; CDR3nt: TGTGCCAGCATCAGGGGGGGTACCGGGGAGCTGTTTTTT
v_gene: TRBV7-2; d_gene: -; j_gene: TRBJ2-1; abundance: -; CDR3aa: CASSPGHYNEQFF; CDR3nt: TGTGCCAGCAGCCCCGGACACTACAATGAGCAGTTCTTC
v_gene: TRBV29-1; d_gene: TRBD1; j_gene: TRBJ2-7; abundance: -; CDR3aa: CSARDRGAYEQYF; CDR3nt: TGCAGCGCCCGGGACAGGGGGGCCTACGAGCAGTACTTC
v_gene: TRBV15; d_gene: TRBD2; j_gene: TRBJ2-7; abundance: -; CDR3aa: CATSANSGAYNEQYF; CDR3nt: TGTGCCACCAGCGCTAATAGCGGGGCCTACAATGAGCAGTACTTC
v_gene: TRBV20-1; d_gene: -; j_gene: TRBJ1-6; abundance: -; CDR3aa: CSARDSAKGGLNNSPLHF; CDR3nt: TGCAGTGCTAGAGATTCCGCTAAGGGGGGTTTAAATAATTCACCCCTCCACTTT
v_gene: TRBV6-5; d_gene: -; j_gene: TRBJ2-5; abundance: -; CDR3aa: CASSTSLGKTQYF; CDR3nt: TGTGCCAGCAGCACCTCACTTGGAAAGACCCAGTACTTC
v_gene: TRBV28; d_gene: TRBD2; j_gene: TRBJ2-7; abundance: few; CDR3aa: CASTRGGWEQYF; CDR3nt: TGTGCCAGCACCCGGGGGGGTTGGGAGCAGTACTTC
v_gene: TRBV5-1; d_gene: TRBD2; j_gene: TRBJ2-7; abundance: -; CDR3aa: CASSLGRAGGEQYF; CDR3nt: TGCGCCAGCAGCTTGGGAAGGGCGGGAGGTGAGCAGTACTTC
v_gene: TRBV6-5; d_gene: TRBD1; j_gene: TRBJ2-5; abundance: -; CDR3aa: CASRLHGQGKKQYF; CDR3nt: TGTGCCAGCAGATTACACGGACAGGGTAAAAAGCAGTACTTC
v_gene: TRBV12-3/TRBV12-4; d_gene: -; j_gene: TRBJ1-2; abundance: many; CDR3aa: CASSLNPNYGYTF; CDR3nt: TGTGCCAGCAGTTTGAACCCAAACTATGGCTACACCTTC